A single sample gave rise to the 28 T cell receptor beta chains below, sequenced in a study of spatial heterogeneity in lung cancer. What these receptors recognize is not known. The time point was: sample taken at primary tumor resection. Notes on the study in general: Mutation tallies in tumors tracked expanded intratumoral alpha and beta TCR counts.

TCRdb reprocessed the 5' RACE reads via MiXCR and lists one record per CDR3 protein. The sample records approximately 12,000 distinct CDR3 sequences, 5.1% being singletons. The material was lung tumor tissue, obtained at surgery. Every receptor here comes from a male donor with early-stage non-small cell lung cancer.

This clonotype came up many times. The V and J genes are TRBV29-1 and TRBJ2-5, with D perhaps being TRBD1 or TRBD2 (6 bases each). Looked up from germline, CDR1 is SQVTM and CDR2 is ANQGSEA. Trimming took off 8 bases at V and 5 bases at J, with 15 bases between the two ends. CDR3 length: 12 amino acids. CDR3 amino acids: CSHSGAQETQYF. CDR3 nucleotide sequence: TGCAGCCACTCGGGGGCCCAGGAGACCCAGTACTTC. Full variable domain (remainder filled in from reference TRBV29-1 and TRBJ2-5): SAVISQKPSRDICQRGTSLTIQCQVDSQVTMMFWYRQQPGQSLTLIATANQGSEATYESGFVIDKFPISRPNLTFSTLTVSNMSPEDSSIYLCSHSGAQETQYFGPGTRLLVL.

The chain couples TRBV4-1 to TRBJ2-7, with TRBD1 matching 10 bases. Germline trimming cut 4 bases from V and 7 bases from J; bases unmatched to any gene: 13. The length of the CDR3 is 16 residues. The V gene's germline CDR1 is MGHRA and CDR2 YSYEKL. In DNA, the CDR3 is TGCGCCAGCAGCCTTGCGTCCGGGACAGGGGAAAGGGAGCAGTACTTC. Translation gives CASSLASGTGEREQYF.

This clonotype was counted many times. This chain uses TRBV19 with TRBJ2-5, with D possibly matching TRBD2 (6 bases). The V and J ends lost 5 bases and 4 bases respectively, with 20 bases between them. Looked up from germline, CDR1 is LNHDA and CDR2 is SQIVND (reference sequence). The CDR3 length is 16 residues. The CDR3 sequence is CASSPGRTAGIETQYF. DNA of the CDR3: TGTGCCAGTAGTCCCGGGCGGACGGCGGGGATAGAGACCCAGTACTTC.

This clonotype has at least ten counts. The chain uses TRBV15 and TRBJ1-3, with D possibly being TRBD1 (5 bases). The CDR3 runs 14 residues. The germline gives CDR1 LNHNV, CDR2 YYDKDF (reference sequence). Trimming took off 5 bases at V and 6 bases at J, with 14 bases between the two ends. CDR3 sequence: CATSDRTGANTIYF. In DNA, the CDR3 is TGTGCCACCAGCGATCGAACAGGAGCAAACACCATATATTTT.

This clonotype has a count of ten or more. The chain is built from TRBV7-2 and TRBJ2-7; no reliable D call. The V and J ends lost 1 base and 4 bases respectively, with 8 bases between them. The CDR3 length is 13 residues. Germline CDR1 and CDR2: SGHTA and FQGNSA. DNA of the CDR3: TGTGCCAGCAGCTTAGAGGCCGGGTACGAGCAGTACTTC. Translating it yields CASSLEAGYEQYF.

This clonotype has a count of ten or more. The chain couples TRBV4-3 to TRBJ2-5, with TRBD1 matching 8 bases. CDR3 size: 16 residues. CDR1 and CDR2 from the germline V gene are LGHNA and YSLEER. V trimming: 1 base; J trimming: 10 bases; junction bases outside the gene matches: 14. CDR3 loop: CASSQGFADREMGQYF. The CDR3, as DNA: TGCGCCAGCAGCCAAGGTTTCGCGGACAGGGAAATGGGCCAGTACTTC.

This clonotype has at least ten counts. The CDR3 DNA reads TGCGCCAGCAGCTGGGGACAGGGTCGTGAAAAACTGTTTTTT. This gives the protein CASSWGQGREKLFF. The chain employs TRBV5-1 and TRBJ1-4, with 9 bases fitting TRBD1. After removal of 3 bases from V and 7 bases from J, the junction contained 4 bases not matched to a gene. CDR1 is SGHRS and CDR2 is YFSETQ in the germline V gene. CDR3 length: 14 residues.

This clonotype was found many times. V is TRBV29-1 and J is TRBJ2-5, with a tentative D call TRBD1 (6 bases). The CDR3 runs 13 residues. The V end lost 7 bases, the J end lost 5 bases, and 17 bases lay between the germline ends. CDR1 and CDR2 from the germline V gene are SQVTM and ANQGSEA. CDR3 sequence (DNA): TGCAGCGCAATTACAGGGACGGTTGAGACCCAGTACTTC. It encodes CSAITGTVETQYF.

This clonotype appeared many times. The chain recombines TRBV7-2 with TRBJ2-5; 13 bases agree with TRBD2. V lost 5 bases, J lost 3 bases, and 9 bases stayed unmatched. This CDR3 contains 17 residues. Germline V lookup: CDR1 SGHTA, CDR2 FQGNSA. This CDR3 reads CASSKYVGLAGEETQYF. As DNA, the CDR3 is TGTGCCAGCAGCAAGTATGTCGGACTAGCGGGGGAAGAGACCCAGTACTTC. Filled out from reference TRBV7-2 and TRBJ2-5, the complete variable domain reads GAGVSQSPSNKVTEKGKDVELRCDPISGHTALYWYRQSLGQGLEFLIYFQGNSAPDKSGLPSDRFSAERTGGSVSTLTIQRTQQEDSAVYLCASSKYVGLAGEETQYFGPGTRLLVL.

Remarks on this clonotype: Given a much more abundant clone one base away, this may be a read error. The chain links TRBV28 to TRBJ1-2; D is undetermined. This CDR3 comprises 15 residues. Germline-derived CDR1 and CDR2 are MDHEN and SYDVKM. The CDR3 loop reads CDSSYLTRNHYGYTF. The CDR3 region has the DNA TGTGACAGCAGTTACCTGACCCGAAATCACTATGGCTACACCTTC.

Many counts were recorded for this clonotype. The CDR3 sequence is CSARQGLANTGELFF. In DNA form, the CDR3 reads TGCAGTGCTCGACAGGGACTCGCGAACACCGGGGAGCTGTTTTTT. The chain combines TRBV20-1 with TRBJ2-2, with D maybe TRBD1 (7 bases). This CDR3 spans 15 amino acids. The ends were cut back, 5 bases at V and 0 bases at J, with 13 bases in the middle. CDR1 DFQATT and CDR2 SNEGSKA come from the germline V gene (reference sequence).

This clonotype was seen repeatedly, ten times or more. The gene calls are TRBV28 and TRBJ1-4; no firm D call. V lost 6 bases and J 2 bases, leaving 13 bases between the germline ends. There are 15 residues in the CDR3. Germline lookup yields CDR1 MDHEN and CDR2 SYDVKM. Here the CDR3 reads CASSPVDQTNEKLFF. The CDR3 bases are TGTGCCAGCAGCCCTGTCGACCAGACTAATGAAAAACTGTTTTTT.

This clonotype was counted many times. The CDR3 spells CASSLAGGASSYNEQFF. The CDR3 DNA sequence: TGTGCCAGCAGCTTGGCCGGCGGTGCGAGCTCCTACAATGAGCAGTTCTTC. The chain links TRBV5-6 to TRBJ2-1; D call uncertain. This CDR3 contains 17 residues. The germline CDR1 and CDR2 sequences are SGHDT and YYEEEE. Deletions cut 0 bases from V and 0 bases from J, with 13 bases between.

This clonotype has at least ten counts. The rearrangement uses TRBV4-3 and TRBJ2-7; D may be TRBD1 or TRBD2 (5 bases each). Per the germline V gene, CDR1 is LGHNA and CDR2 is YSLEER. V lost 4 bases to trimming and J lost 0 bases, with 16 bases between them. The CDR3 totals 16 residues. CDR3 DNA sequence: TGCGCCAGCAGCCGGGAACGGGACGGAGACTCCTACGAGCAGTACTTC. Translated, it gives CASSRERDGDSYEQYF.

This clonotype was counted ten times or more. V is TRBV20-1 and J is TRBJ2-5, with TRBD1 matching over 8 bases. Looked up from germline, CDR1 is DFQATT and CDR2 is SNEGSKA (reference sequence). J lost 4 bases, V lost 0 bases, and 7 bases had no gene match. The CDR3 length is 15 residues. CDR3 in DNA: TGCAGTGCTAGAGAGGACAGGGCCGGCGGAGAGACCCAGTACTTC. It codes for CSAREDRAGGETQYF.

This clonotype was counted ten times or more. The CDR3 is CASSGGQGATEKLFF. CDR3 sequence (DNA): TGCGCCAGCAGCGGTGGACAGGGGGCTACTGAAAAACTGTTTTTT. V is TRBV5-1 and J is TRBJ1-4, with 11 bases identical to TRBD1. V was pared by 4 bases and J by 7 bases, with 6 bases of the junction left unmatched. The CDR3 is 15 residues long. The germline V gene has CDR1 SGHRS and CDR2 YFSETQ.

This clonotype was picked up many times. Since a much larger clone is just one base distant, this may be a read error. This chain links TRBV20-1 with TRBJ2-7, with 10 bases aligning to TRBD2. CDR3 size: 13 residues. The J segment lost 2 bases and the V segment lost 6 bases, leaving 4 bases of the junction unmatched. The V gene's germline CDR1 is DFQATT and CDR2 SNEGSKA (reference sequence). CDR3 nucleotide sequence: TGCAGTGCCAAAGCGGGGGGGGCCTACGAGCAGTACTTC. This sequence encodes CSAKAGGAYEQYF.

Ten or more counts support this clonotype. The J gene is TRBJ1-1, the V gene TRBV6-2 or TRBV6-3; D not resolved. The ends were cut back, 7 bases at V and 4 bases at J, with 16 bases in the middle. This CDR3 comprises 14 residues. CDR1 is MNHEY, CDR2 SVGEGT, per germline. The DNA of the CDR3 is TGTGCCAGCACCCTTAGGACCGCGAGCACTGAAGCTTTCTTT. Protein: CASTLRTASTEAFF.

In this sample, this clonotype turned up many times. The chain is built from TRBV5-1 and TRBJ1-1; 7 nucleotides line up with TRBD1. In germline, CDR1 is SGHRS, CDR2 YFSETQ. Trimming removed 2 bases from V and 4 bases from J; junction bases left unmatched: 5. This CDR3 spans 14 amino acids. CDR3 residues: CASSFQQGSTEAFF. As DNA, the CDR3 is TGCGCCAGCAGCTTCCAACAGGGGAGCACTGAAGCTTTCTTT.

This clonotype was counted many times. This rearrangement joins TRBV27 to TRBJ2-3; 7 bases fit TRBD2. CDR3 size: 13 residues. Germline CDR1 is MNHEY and CDR2 is SMNVEV (reference sequence). After removal of 3 bases from V and 6 bases from J, the junction contained 3 bases not matched to a gene. The CDR3 reads CASSFQRGDTQYF. Written as DNA, the CDR3 is TGTGCCAGCAGTTTCCAGCGGGGTGATACGCAGTATTTT.

The rearrangement joins TRBV20-1 to TRBJ2-3; 9 nucleotides line up with TRBD2. The CDR3 contains 14 residues. The germline CDR1 and CDR2 sequences are DFQATT and SNEGSKA (reference sequence). V shed 0 bases and J 5 bases; nucleotides not matched to a gene: 3. This CDR3 is CSARDARGGDTQYF. DNA of the CDR3: TGCAGTGCTAGAGATGCGCGGGGGGGAGATACGCAGTATTTT.

This clonotype was counted at least ten times. The chain links TRBV7-6 to TRBJ2-1; TRBD2 aligns across 9 bases. Germline values: CDR1 SGHVS, CDR2 FNYEAQ. CDR3 length equals 18 residues. Trimming took 5 bases from V and 1 from J; bases not matched to a gene: 12. The CDR3 nucleotides are TGTGCCAGCAGCCTGATGAGTCTTGCGGGGGGGTCCTACAATGAGCAGTTCTTC. Translation: CASSLMSLAGGSYNEQFF.

In this sample, this clonotype turned up many times. V and J are TRBV7-2 and TRBJ2-5; perhaps TRBD2 as D (6 bases). V was clipped by 1 base and J by 2 bases, with 11 bases between them. This CDR3 has 15 amino acids. Germline CDR1 SGHTA, CDR2 FQGNSA. The CDR3, as DNA: TGTGCCAGCAGCTTAGTCGGGACTGGACAAGAGACCCAGTACTTC. It codes for CASSLVGTGQETQYF.

The rearrangement joins TRBV30 to TRBJ1-3; D is undetermined. The V end was cut by 5 bases, the J end by 4 bases, with 9 bases between. The CDR3 has 12 amino acids. Looked up from germline, CDR1 is GTSNPN and CDR2 is SVGIG (reference sequence). The CDR3 region is CAWATIGNTIYF. In DNA, the CDR3 is TGTGCCTGGGCCACGATCGGAAACACCATATATTTT.

This clonotype was observed many times. The gene calls are TRBV5-5 and TRBJ1-1, with TRBD1 identical over 8 bases. The trim removed 6 bases at V and 0 bases at J, leaving 4 bases unmatched. Germline-derived CDR1 and CDR2 are SGHKS and YYEKEE (reference sequence). The CDR3 sequence is 14 residues long. CDR3 sequence reads: CASTAGGLNTEAFF. The DNA for the CDR3 is TGTGCCAGCACCGCAGGGGGCCTGAACACTGAAGCTTTCTTT. Together with reference TRBV5-5 and TRBJ1-1, the CDR3 gives the full variable domain: DAGVTQSPTHLIKTRGQQVTLRCSPISGHKSVSWYQQVLGQGPQFIFQYYEKEERGRGNFPDRFSARQFPNYSSELNVNALLLGDSALYLCASTAGGLNTEAFFGQGTRLTVV.

This clonotype counts as medium-sized. The V gene is TRBV4-3, the J gene TRBJ2-5, with a possible D match to TRBD2 (6 bases). The germline V gene encodes CDR1 LGHNA and CDR2 YSLEER. This CDR3 is 14 amino acids long. Trimming cost V 3 bases and J 3 bases, with 11 bases left between them. The chain's CDR3 is CASSHSGVEETQYF. In nucleotides, the CDR3 is TGCGCCAGCAGCCATTCGGGGGTAGAAGAGACCCAGTACTTC.

The sample holds a few counts of this clonotype. The chain uses TRBV6-5 and TRBJ1-1; D gene uncertain. V was cut by 0 bases and J by 1 base, with 9 bases left in between. Germline values: CDR1 MNHEY, CDR2 SVGAGI. The CDR3 is 15 residues long. The CDR3: CASSYSMGGNTEAFF. CDR3 in DNA: TGTGCCAGCAGTTACTCGATGGGAGGGAACACTGAAGCTTTCTTT.

This clonotype was observed at least ten times. The rearrangement uses TRBV28 and TRBJ2-5; 9 nucleotides line up with TRBD2. Trimming cost V 2 bases and J 7 bases; bases outside gene matches: 11. The length of the CDR3 is 16 residues. CDR1 and CDR2 from the germline V gene are MDHEN and SYDVKM. The CDR3 loop reads CASSLMASGKSGTQYF. CDR3 coding DNA: TGTGCCAGCAGTTTAATGGCTAGCGGGAAAAGCGGGACCCAGTACTTC. Full variable domain (remainder filled in from reference TRBV28 and TRBJ2-5): DVKVTQSSRYLVKRTGEKVFLECVQDMDHENMFWYRQDPGLGLRLIYFSYDVKMKEKGDIPEGYSVSREKKERFSLILESASTNQTSMYLCASSLMASGKSGTQYFGPGTRLLVL.